These 25 T cell receptor beta chains were all obtained from the same sample, sequenced in a study of shared clonotypes between healthy human individuals. Terminally differentiated effector memory CD45RA+ cells were excluded by CCR7 positive selection of CD45RO-negative cells. Data came from immunoSEQ multiplex PCR; TCRdb stores just in-frame clones and leaves some out. The sample yields approximately 600,000 clones, approximately 96% seen once. Sequencing was performed on naive CD8+ T cells sorted from blood. All receptors derive from a woman in her thirties in good health.

J is TRBJ1-2 and V is TRBV5-6; possibly TRBD1 for D (5 bases). CDR3 size: 14 residues. V lost 4 bases, J lost 8 bases, and 18 bases lay in between. Germline V gives CDR1 SGHDT, CDR2 YYEEEE. CDR3 residues: CASSHSSGRRGYTF. CDR3 nucleotides: TGTGCCAGCAGCCATAGTTCAGGGCGGAGAGGCTACACCTTC.

The chain is built from TRBV4-1 and TRBJ1-1; 10 bases fit TRBD1. Germline V gene sequence: CDR1 MGHRA, CDR2 YSYEKL. This CDR3 is built from 15 residues. Trimming removed 3 bases from V and 6 bases from J; junction bases left unmatched: 7. Written as DNA, the CDR3 is TGCGCCAGCAGCCACCTGGACAGGGGGATGGCTGAAGCTTTCTTT. As protein: CASSHLDRGMAEAFF.

The chain employs TRBV6-6 and TRBJ2-7; D gene ambiguous. Per the germline V gene, CDR1 is MNHNY and CDR2 is SVGAGI (reference sequence). The V and J ends lost 6 bases and 2 bases respectively, with 14 bases between them. CDR3 length: 14 amino acids. The CDR3 sequence is CASSNARTTYEQYF. The DNA of the CDR3 is TGTGCCAGCAGCAACGCCAGGACCACCTACGAGCAGTACTTC.

This clone has a single count. V gene TRBV28 combines with J gene TRBJ2-1; 7 nucleotides match TRBD1. The CDR3 covers 13 residues. V gave up 6 bases and J gave up 6 bases; unmatched junction bases: 5. Germline loops: CDR1 MDHEN, CDR2 SYDVKM. In DNA, the CDR3 is TGTGCCAGCAGGAAACAGGGGCCCAATGAGCAGTTCTTC. Its translation is CASRKQGPNEQFF.

The rearrangement uses TRBV5-4 and TRBJ1-2, with D possibly being TRBD1 (5 bases). The V gene's germline CDR1 is SGHNT and CDR2 YYREEE (reference sequence). This CDR3 has 14 residues. V was cut by 3 bases and J by 3 bases, with 12 bases left in between. Here the CDR3 DNA reads TGTGCCAGCAGCTCACACGGACAACACTATGGCTACACCTTC. It specifies CASSSHGQHYGYTF.

This chain uses TRBV5-4 with TRBJ2-1; TRBD2 matches at 8 bases. Germline V gene lookup returns CDR1 SGHNT and CDR2 YYREEE (reference sequence). The CDR3 runs 16 residues. V dropped 4 bases and J dropped 4; count of bases not matched to a gene: 10. CDR3 DNA sequence: TGTGCCAGCAGCGGAGTAAGCGGGAGAAGGTACAATGAGCAGTTCTTC. It specifies CASSGVSGRRYNEQFF.

Only a few counts were recorded for this clone. Within the sample, other DNA sequences also encode this same CDR3. The chain links TRBV18 to TRBJ2-7, with D perhaps matching TRBD2 (6 bases). The CDR3 length is 14 residues. Per the germline V gene, CDR1 is KGHSH and CDR2 is LQKENI. V was pared by 2 bases and J by 2 bases, with 10 bases between. The CDR3 sequence: CASSPGDSPYEQYF. Written as DNA, the CDR3 is TGTGCCAGCTCACCAGGGGACTCACCCTACGAGCAGTACTTC.

This chain connects TRBV7-9 to TRBJ2-7; tentative D call: TRBD2 (6 bases). The V gene's germline CDR1 is SEHNR and CDR2 FQNEAQ (reference sequence). CDR3 length: 13 residues. The V end lost 11 bases, the J end lost 0 bases, and 14 bases lay between the germline ends. The CDR3 sequence: CASRELSSYEQYF. CDR3 bases: TGTGCCTCTCGGGAGCTGAGCTCCTACGAGCAGTACTTC.

V gene TRBV7-2 combines with J gene TRBJ2-3; the D gene could be TRBD1 or TRBD2 (5 bases each). Germline CDR1 reads SGHTA; CDR2 reads FQGNSA. This CDR3 is 15 amino acids long. Trimming removed 5 bases at V and 2 bases at J, with 14 bases between. This chain's CDR3 is CASSIGTADTDTQYF. The CDR3 DNA sequence: TGTGCCAGCAGCATAGGGACGGCAGACACAGATACGCAGTATTTT.

V usage is TRBV5-1 and J usage is TRBJ2-1; no clear D. Germline V lookup: CDR1 SGHRS, CDR2 YFSETQ. The CDR3 spans 12 residues. V was cut by 4 bases and J by 5 bases, with 7 bases left in between. The DNA for the CDR3 is TGCGCCAGCAGCGATAGTAACAATGAGCAGTTCTTC. Its protein is CASSDSNNEQFF.

This chain links TRBV5-4 with TRBJ1-2; 9 bases fit TRBD1. The CDR3 contains 16 residues. The ends lost 1 base at V and 2 bases at J; junction bases unmatched: 6. Per the germline V gene, CDR1 is SGHNT and CDR2 is YYREEE (reference sequence). The CDR3 bases are TGTGCCAGCAGCTTGAGGACAGGGGTATCGAACTATGGCTACACCTTC. This encodes CASSLRTGVSNYGYTF.

The CDR3 sequence is CSVEIPGSQYF. For the CDR3, the DNA is TGCAGCGTTGAAATCCCGGGGAGTCAGTACTTC. The V call is TRBV29-1, the J call TRBJ2-7, with D maybe TRBD2 (5 bases). The germline V gene encodes CDR1 SQVTM and CDR2 ANQGSEA. CDR3 size: 11 residues. Trimming took 2 bases from V and 10 from J, leaving 12 bases between them.

The chain employs TRBV29-1 and TRBJ1-2; D is unclear. CDR1 SQVTM and CDR2 ANQGSEA come from the germline V gene. Trimming took 6 bases from V and 4 from J, leaving 18 bases between them. This CDR3 region has 14 residues. In DNA form, the CDR3 reads TGCAGCGTGCCCCGGCCGGATTCACTCTATGGCTACACCTTC. Its translation is CSVPRPDSLYGYTF.

J is TRBJ1-1 and V is TRBV4-1; 11 bases align to TRBD1. The CDR3 spans 15 residues. Trimming cost V 2 bases and J 3 bases; bases outside gene matches: 2. CDR1 and CDR2 from the germline V gene are MGHRA and YSYEKL. The CDR3 protein is CASSQWGQGDTEAFF. The CDR3 region has the DNA TGCGCCAGCAGCCAATGGGGACAGGGGGACACTGAAGCTTTCTTT.

V is TRBV10-1 and J is TRBJ2-7; possibly TRBD1 for D (5 bases). V lost 8 bases, J lost 1 base, and 15 bases lay in between. CDR3 length: 14 residues. The germline V gene has CDR1 WNHNN and CDR2 SYGVQD (reference sequence). CDR3 coding DNA: TGCGCCAGCTCGAAGGGGCGAAGTTCCTACGAGCAGTACTTC. Translating it yields CASSKGRSSYEQYF.

The CDR3 region is CASSLGRDRGTGTEAFF. DNA for the CDR3: TGTGCCAGCAGCTTAGGCAGGGACAGGGGAACCGGCACTGAAGCTTTCTTT. The chain carries TRBV13 and TRBJ1-1; 10 bases fit TRBD1. V shed 0 bases and J 4 bases; nucleotides not matched to a gene: 8. The CDR3 runs to 17 residues. Germline V gene data show CDR1 as PRHDT and CDR2 as FYEKMQ (reference sequence).

V is TRBV7-8 and J is TRBJ1-1; TRBD1 aligns across 7 bases. The CDR3 is 15 amino acids. From germline, CDR1 is SGHVS and CDR2 FQNEAQ. The J segment lost 1 base and the V segment lost 5 bases, leaving 7 bases of the junction unmatched. In DNA form, the CDR3 reads TGTGCCAGCAGCGCTACAGGGGCCTGGAACACTGAAGCTTTCTTT. Encoded protein: CASSATGAWNTEAFF.

The chain combines TRBV4-1 with TRBJ1-1, with unresolved D. The CDR3 runs to 17 residues. The germline CDR1 and CDR2 sequences are MGHRA and YSYEKL. V lost 0 bases, J lost 2 bases, and 16 bases lay in between. CDR3 amino acids: CASSQDDGNGRNTEAFF. In nucleotides, the CDR3 is TGCGCCAGCAGCCAAGATGATGGGAACGGCCGCAACACTGAAGCTTTCTTT.

The chain recombines TRBV27 with TRBJ1-5; 8 bases are shared with TRBD1. CDR3 size: 18 residues. In germline, CDR1 is MNHEY, CDR2 SMNVEV (reference sequence). The trim removed 5 bases at V and 1 base at J, leaving 13 bases unmatched. CDR3 amino acids: CASSLRRAGGSSNQPQHF. CDR3 sequence (DNA): TGTGCCAGCAGTCTCAGGCGGGCAGGGGGCTCAAGCAATCAGCCCCAGCATTTT.

Remarks on this clone: Other DNA variants within this sample encode the same CDR3. This chain connects TRBV27 to TRBJ2-7; D gene unclear. The CDR3 extends over 12 amino acids. Deletions cut 4 bases from V and 2 bases from J, with 6 bases between. Germline CDR1 is MNHEY and CDR2 is SMNVEV (reference sequence). The chain's CDR3 is CASSSGAYEQYF. CDR3 sequence (DNA): TGTGCCAGCAGTTCCGGAGCCTACGAGCAGTACTTC.

As regards this clone: Other DNA sequences within the sample encode an identical CDR3. V usage is TRBV7-9 and J usage is TRBJ2-2; D call uncertain. Germline values: CDR1 SEHNR, CDR2 FQNEAQ (reference sequence). With 3 bases removed from V and 5 bases from J, the gap between germline ends came to 4 bases. This CDR3 is built from 12 residues. For the CDR3, the DNA is TGTGCCAGCAGCTTGGGGACCGGGGAGCTGTTTTTT. Translating gives CASSLGTGELFF. Based on the CDR3 plus reference TRBV7-9 and TRBJ2-2, the full variable domain is DTGVSQNPRHKITKRGQNVTFRCDPISEHNRLYWYRQTLGQGPEFLTYFQNEAQLEKSRLLSDRFSAERPKGSFSTLEIQRTEQGDSAMYLCASSLGTGELFFGEGSRLTVL.

The gene calls are TRBV27 and TRBJ1-1; TRBD1 aligns across 7 bases. The CDR3 has 14 amino acids. Losses at the gene ends were 3 bases for V and 4 bases for J; bases not matched to a gene: 5. The V gene's germline CDR1 is MNHEY and CDR2 SMNVEV (reference sequence). The CDR3: CASSFQQGSTEAFF. In DNA form, the CDR3 reads TGTGCCAGCAGTTTCCAACAGGGGAGCACTGAAGCTTTCTTT.

This chain joins TRBV4-2 and TRBJ1-4, with 9 bases lining up with TRBD1. Trimming removed 5 bases from V and 5 bases from J; junction bases left unmatched: 6. Germline V gene lookup returns CDR1 LGHNA and CDR2 YNFKEQ. There are 15 residues in the CDR3. In nucleotides, the CDR3 is TGTGCCAGCAGCTCGACCGGGACAGGGAATGAAAAACTGTTTTTT. This encodes CASSSTGTGNEKLFF.

V is TRBV20-1 and J is TRBJ2-1; 7 bases map to TRBD2. The CDR3 is made up of 11 amino acids. V was pared by 7 bases and J by 14 bases, with 11 bases of the junction left unmatched. Per germline, CDR1 DFQATT and CDR2 SNEGSKA (reference sequence). In nucleotides, the CDR3 is TGCAGTGTTTGGGTCGGTACTAGCGAGTTCTTC. Protein product: CSVWVGTSEFF.

This rearrangement joins TRBV21-1 to TRBJ2-7; TRBD2, the table's D call, was not compared with the DNA. TRBV21-1 counts as a pseudogene. The CDR3 totals 12 residues. The CDR3 bases are TGTGCCAGCCCCCTTACAACGGGGGAGCAGTACTTC. Translated: CASPLTTGEQYF.